One and the same sample provided the 3 T cell receptor beta chains below, sequenced in a study of T cell responses to AZD1222 COVID-19 vaccine. Data came from immunoSEQ multiplex PCR; TCRdb stores just in-frame clones and leaves some out. The sample carries over 100,000 clones, 88% recorded once. Material: peripheral blood, obtained on day 0 of AZD1222 vaccination. These receptors came from an adult in good health.

The gene calls are TRBV11-2 and TRBJ2-1; D ambiguous. V lost 5 bases and J 10 bases, leaving 9 bases between the germline ends. This CDR3 spans 11 amino acids. Germline V lookup: CDR1 SGHAT, CDR2 FQNNGV. The CDR3 nucleotides read TGTGCCAGCAGCCCGGCCTGGGAGCAGTTCTTC. This encodes CASSPAWEQFF.

The V call is TRBV28, the J call TRBJ1-5; 12 nucleotides agree with TRBD1. This CDR3 has 18 amino acids. Germline values: CDR1 MDHEN, CDR2 SYDVKM. V was pared by 5 bases and J by 2 bases, with 10 bases of the junction left unmatched. CDR3 protein: CASSAGTGGLAGNQPQHF. CDR3 DNA sequence: TGTGCCAGCAGTGCCGGGACAGGGGGCCTTGCGGGCAATCAGCCCCAGCATTTT.

This clone has only a few counts. The chain couples TRBV5-1 to TRBJ1-1; D possibly corresponds to TRBD1 (5 bases). The CDR3 totals 14 residues. Per germline, CDR1 SGHRS and CDR2 YFSETQ. Deletions cut 0 bases from V and 5 bases from J, with 11 bases between. The CDR3 reads CASSLVAGGTEAFF. CDR3 nucleotides: TGCGCCAGCAGCTTGGTGGCGGGGGGGACTGAAGCTTTCTTT.